A selection of T cell receptor beta chains follows, all from one sample in a study of CD8 T cells in ankylosing spondylitis. TCRdb re-called the 5' RACE reads with MiXCR, one entry per CDR3 protein. This table holds roughly 90,000 distinct CDR3 sequences, roughly 8.8% found once. Sequencing used blood, either unsorted or a sorted T cell fraction (not recorded which). These receptors all stem from a male donor with ankylosing spondylitis. Each CDR3 is given with its conserved first and last residue. Fields, in order: V gene, D gene, CDR3 length, clone size, CDR3 protein. A D gene is named only where the DNA matches it firmly. Rows may omit the clone size; those that give it use once, few, many or a size class.

>TRBV6-1|TRBD2|15|many
CASNPSGGGSETQYF
>TRBV4-1|TRBD2|13|many
CASSQPRENEQFF
>TRBV9|-|14|-
CASSGQLGSGEQFF
>TRBV20-1|TRBD1|13|many
CSAPGQGRAEAFF
>TRBV4-1|-|17|-
CASSIFVAEGNTGELFF
>TRBV28|-|13|-
CASSSRVGTEAFF
>TRBV7-6|-|19|-
CASSPDARVSGPYTGELFF
>TRBV7-9|-|13|few
CASIFLSPDTQYF
>TRBV5-1|TRBD1|13|many
CASTTGGKTPLHF
>TRBV5-1|-|13|few
CASSLDLYNEQFF
>TRBV5-5|TRBD1|14|many
CASTSGQGAFEAFF
>TRBV7-9|-|14|many
CASSHGQGNQPQHF
>TRBV20-1|TRBD2|15|-
CSARDLAGGAYEQFF
>TRBV29-1|TRBD1|15|many
CSVGGDRDNTGELFF
>TRBV24-1|-|13|-
CATSDSSAGGYTF
>TRBV12-5|-|16|few
CASGLVQEETKNIQYF
>TRBV30|-|17|few
CAWSAGPGQEEDTEAFF
>TRBV13|TRBD2|14|few
CASSLASGSSKQYF
>TRBV15|-|15|few
CATSLSMGGNQPQHF
>TRBV7-9|TRBD1|15|many
CASSLSTGGWTEAFF
>TRBV29-1|-|10|many
CSAHQETQYF
>TRBV19|-|13|few
CASSIARVQPQHF
>TRBV4-1|-|16|many
CASSPEPGSYNSPLHF
>TRBV30|TRBD2|15|many
CAWSSSGIYQETQYF
>TRBV12-3/TRBV12-4|TRBD2|16|few
CASSPLQREGRDEQFF
>TRBV5-1|-|11|many
CASSPGRGAFF
>TRBV30|-|15|few
CAWNPLAGSYNEQFF
>TRBV20-1|-|18|many
CSARVWPVDIAAGEKLFF
>TRBV2|-|15|many
CASRAETPPVNEQFF
>TRBV7-9|-|15|-
CASSPTGSLNTEAFF
>TRBV28|-|15|many
CASSLPQGRGNEQFF
>TRBV20-1|-|13|few
CSARDRMGQPQHF
>TRBV5-6|-|17|-
CASSLAVGPGLTGELFF
>TRBV5-6|-|14|-
CASSLVSDTGELFF
>TRBV27|TRBD1|14|-
CASSLGTGGNIQYF
>TRBV7-2|-|16|-
CASSLAGRDLGQPQHF
>TRBV6-1|-|15|many
CASSELGSGANVLTF
>TRBV5-6|-|14|few
CASSLGAGSNEQFF
>TRBV14|-|14|-
CASSPNRVRYKQYF
>TRBV15|TRBD1|13|many
CATGDRGKETQYF
>TRBV7-8|TRBD1|16|-
CASRKESTGITDTQYF
>TRBV27|TRBD2|16|-
CASSPSAGDNYNEQFF
>TRBV11-2|-|13|many
CASTPAYNSPLHF
>TRBV25-1|-|14|-
CASSDRQAAQPQHF
>TRBV11-2|TRBD1|17|many
CASSLDPGTGVLYGYTF
>TRBV4-2|-|16|few
CASSNPLAETGETQYF
>TRBV15|TRBD1|16|-
CATSRGQGAFGNTIYF
>TRBV6-2/TRBV6-3|-|12|-
CASRMRGGELFF
>TRBV10-3|TRBD1|13|-
CAIKPGQASGYTF
>TRBV14|-|16|few
CASSQVMNRDPYEQYF